The TCR beta chain under discussion was sequenced for a study of identical twins. The study's findings and limits: Partly confounded zero-insertion analyses could result from invariant MAIT and iNKT cells.

Using its own MiXCR run on the 5' RACE reads, TCRdb lists one record per CDR3 protein. The sample consists of 700,000 or so distinct CDR3 sequences, around 20% of them appearing once. The CDR3 contains 16 residues. Germline V gives CDR1 DFQATT, CDR2 SNEGSKA (reference sequence). Trimming pared 3 bases from V and 2 bases from J, leaving 19 bases between. This clonotype has only a few counts. Its antigen is not known. These data also featured in a second study, about T cells expressing NK-cell markers. That paper states: TCR beta repertoires came from sorted CD3+CD56+NKG2C+, CD3+CD56+NKG2C- and CD3+CD56-NKG2C+ T cells. Several of the experiments relied on an anti-gamma-delta TCR antibody so that only alpha-beta TCR T cells were sorted. Also leading the CD3+CD56-NKG2C+ fraction in a handful of donors were these clonotypes.

This chain uses TRBV20-1 with TRBJ2-5; D not certain. Sequenced input: PBMCs. This TCR was sampled from a woman between 18 and 29 years old in good health. CDR3 bases: TGCAGTGCTAGCTTAATGAGGAGCCTCTCTCAAGAGACCCAGTACTTC. The encoded protein is CSASLMRSLSQETQYF.